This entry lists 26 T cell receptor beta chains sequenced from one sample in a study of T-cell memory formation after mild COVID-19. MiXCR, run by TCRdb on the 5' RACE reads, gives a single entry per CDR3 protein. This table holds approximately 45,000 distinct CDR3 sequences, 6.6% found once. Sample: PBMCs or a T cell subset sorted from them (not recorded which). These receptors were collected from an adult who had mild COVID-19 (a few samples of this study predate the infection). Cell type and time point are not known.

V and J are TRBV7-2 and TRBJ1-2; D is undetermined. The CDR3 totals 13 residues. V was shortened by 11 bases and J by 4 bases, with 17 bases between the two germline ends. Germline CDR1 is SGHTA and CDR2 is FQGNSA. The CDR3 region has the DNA TGTGCCTTCGCTCAGCGGGAGGGCTATGGCTACACCTTC. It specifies CAFAQREGYGYTF.

The CDR3, as DNA: TGTGCCAGCAGTGTTAACTCCTACGAGCAGTACTTC. This sequence encodes CASSVNSYEQYF. The genes are TRBV6-1 and TRBJ2-7; D not certain. Germline assignment: CDR1 MNHNS and CDR2 SASEGT. V was cut by 4 bases and J by 0 bases, with 4 bases left in between. The CDR3 loop spans 12 amino acids.

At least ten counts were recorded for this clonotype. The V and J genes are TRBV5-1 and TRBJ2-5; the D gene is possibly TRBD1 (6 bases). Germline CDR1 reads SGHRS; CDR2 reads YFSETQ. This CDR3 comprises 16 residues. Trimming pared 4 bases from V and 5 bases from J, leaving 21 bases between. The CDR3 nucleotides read TGCGCCAGCAGCCGCCCCCCACGACAGGTTAGGGAGACCCAGTACTTC. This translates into CASSRPPRQVRETQYF.

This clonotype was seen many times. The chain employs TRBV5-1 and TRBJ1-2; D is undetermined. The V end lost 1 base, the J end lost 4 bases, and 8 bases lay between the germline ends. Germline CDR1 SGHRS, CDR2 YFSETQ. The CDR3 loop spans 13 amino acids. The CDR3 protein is CASSLSPSYGYTF. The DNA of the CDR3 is TGCGCCAGCAGCTTGTCGCCAAGCTATGGCTACACCTTC.

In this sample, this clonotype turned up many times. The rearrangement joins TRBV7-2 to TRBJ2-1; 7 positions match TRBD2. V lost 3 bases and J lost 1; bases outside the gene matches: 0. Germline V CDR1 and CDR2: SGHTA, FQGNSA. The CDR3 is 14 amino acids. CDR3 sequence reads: CASSFGGSYNEQFF. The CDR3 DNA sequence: TGTGCCAGCAGCTTCGGGGGGTCCTACAATGAGCAGTTCTTC. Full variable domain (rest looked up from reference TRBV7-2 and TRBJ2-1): GAGVSQSPSNKVTEKGKDVELRCDPISGHTALYWYRQSLGQGLEFLIYFQGNSAPDKSGLPSDRFSAERTGGSVSTLTIQRTQQEDSAVYLCASSFGGSYNEQFFGPGTRLTVL.

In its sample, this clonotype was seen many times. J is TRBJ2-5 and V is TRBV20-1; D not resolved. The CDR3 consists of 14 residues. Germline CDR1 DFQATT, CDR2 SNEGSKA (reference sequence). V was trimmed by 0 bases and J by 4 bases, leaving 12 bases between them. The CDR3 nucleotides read TGCAGTGCTAGAGATGCGGCCTCGGGAGAGACCCAGTACTTC. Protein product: CSARDAASGETQYF.

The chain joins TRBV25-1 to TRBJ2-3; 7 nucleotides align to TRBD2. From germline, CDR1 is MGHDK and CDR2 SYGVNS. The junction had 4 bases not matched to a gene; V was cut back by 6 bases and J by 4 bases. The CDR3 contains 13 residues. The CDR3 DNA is TGTGCCAGCAGAGCGGGGCGGTCAGATACGCAGTATTTT. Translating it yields CASRAGRSDTQYF.

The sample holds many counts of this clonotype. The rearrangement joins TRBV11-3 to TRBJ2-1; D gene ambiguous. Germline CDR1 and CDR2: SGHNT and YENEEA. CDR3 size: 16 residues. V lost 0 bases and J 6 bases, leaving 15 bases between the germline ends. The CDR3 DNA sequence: TGTGCCAGCAGCTTAGATCCAAGAAACGTGTTCAATGAGCAGTTCTTC. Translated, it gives CASSLDPRNVFNEQFF.

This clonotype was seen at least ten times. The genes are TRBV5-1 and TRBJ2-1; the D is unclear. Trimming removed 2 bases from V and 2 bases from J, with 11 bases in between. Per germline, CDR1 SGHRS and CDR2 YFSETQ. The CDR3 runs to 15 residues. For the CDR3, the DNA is TGCGCCAGCAGCTTATTAGGGAAGACCTACAATGAGCAGTTCTTC. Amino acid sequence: CASSLLGKTYNEQFF.

DNA for the CDR3: TGCGCCAGCAGCTTGGAGCCCTCCCTAGCGGGGGGGGAAGATACGCAGTATTTT. It yields the protein CASSLEPSLAGGEDTQYF. The chain combines TRBV5-1 with TRBJ2-3, with 12 bases identical to TRBD2. With 0 bases clipped from V and 5 bases from J, the junction kept 10 bases outside the gene matches. CDR3 size: 18 residues. Germline V gene sequence: CDR1 SGHRS, CDR2 YFSETQ.

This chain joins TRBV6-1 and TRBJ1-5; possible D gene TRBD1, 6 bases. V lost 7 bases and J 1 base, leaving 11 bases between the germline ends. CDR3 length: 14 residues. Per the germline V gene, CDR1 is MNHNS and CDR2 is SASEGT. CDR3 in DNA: TGTGCCAGCATAACAACAGGGAGCAATCAGCCCCAGCATTTT. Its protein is CASITTGSNQPQHF.

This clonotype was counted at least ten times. CDR3 amino acids: CASSVYSGQETQYF. The CDR3, as DNA: TGTGCCAGCAGTGTATATAGCGGGCAAGAGACCCAGTACTTC. This chain uses TRBV12-3 or TRBV12-4 with TRBJ2-5; 7 positions match TRBD2. J was trimmed by 2 bases and V by 5 bases; bases with no gene match: 5. CDR3 length equals 14 residues.

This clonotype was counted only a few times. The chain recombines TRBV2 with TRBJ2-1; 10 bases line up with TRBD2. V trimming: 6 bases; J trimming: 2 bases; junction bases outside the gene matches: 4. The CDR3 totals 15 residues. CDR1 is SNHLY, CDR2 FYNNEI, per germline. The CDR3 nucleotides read TGTGCCAGCAGAGCTCTAGCGGGAGCCTACAATGAGCAGTTCTTC. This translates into CASRALAGAYNEQFF.

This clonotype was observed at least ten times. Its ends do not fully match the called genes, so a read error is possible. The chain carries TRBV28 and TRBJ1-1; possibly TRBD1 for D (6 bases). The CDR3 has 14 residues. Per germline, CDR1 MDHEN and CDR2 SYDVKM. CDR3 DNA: TGTGCCAGCAGAGGAGTGGCTCTGGGGGCTGACGCTTTCTTT. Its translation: CASRGVALGADAFF.

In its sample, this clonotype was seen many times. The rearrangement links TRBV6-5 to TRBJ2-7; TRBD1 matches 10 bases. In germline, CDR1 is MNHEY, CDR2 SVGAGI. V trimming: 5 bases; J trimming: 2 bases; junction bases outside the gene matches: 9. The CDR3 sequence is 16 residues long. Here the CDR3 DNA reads TGTGCCAGCAGTCTAGACAGGGGGCTGGCAACCTACGAGCAGTACTTC. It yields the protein CASSLDRGLATYEQYF.

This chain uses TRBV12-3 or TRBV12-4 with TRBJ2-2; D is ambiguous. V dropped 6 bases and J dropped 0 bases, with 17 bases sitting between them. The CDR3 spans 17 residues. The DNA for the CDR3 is TGTGCCAGCAGCCTCGGACGCCCGAAATCGAACACCGGGGAGCTGTTTTTT. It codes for CASSLGRPKSNTGELFF.

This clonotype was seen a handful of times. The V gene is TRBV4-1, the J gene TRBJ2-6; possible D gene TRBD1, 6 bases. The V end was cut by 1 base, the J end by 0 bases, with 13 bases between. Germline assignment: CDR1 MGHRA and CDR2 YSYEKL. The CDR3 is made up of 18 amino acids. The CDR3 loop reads CASSQVGRTVSGANVLTF. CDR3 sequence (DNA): TGCGCCAGCAGCCAAGTGGGACGGACAGTCTCTGGGGCCAACGTCCTGACTTTC.

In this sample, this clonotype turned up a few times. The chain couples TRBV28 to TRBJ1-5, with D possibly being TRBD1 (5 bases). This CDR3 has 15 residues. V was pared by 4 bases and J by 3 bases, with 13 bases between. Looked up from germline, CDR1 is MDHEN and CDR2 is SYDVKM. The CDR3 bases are TGTGCCAGCAGTTGGGAGGGAGGGGTCAATCAGCCCCAGCATTTT. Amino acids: CASSWEGGVNQPQHF.

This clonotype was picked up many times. CDR3 region: CASSQDYSNTEAFF. The CDR3 bases are TGTGCCAGCAGCCAAGATTACTCGAACACTGAAGCTTTCTTT. The chain couples TRBV4-2 to TRBJ1-1; D not resolved. The CDR3 consists of 14 residues. V lost 0 bases to trimming and J lost 1 base, with 6 bases between them. Germline V gene sequence: CDR1 LGHNA, CDR2 YNFKEQ.

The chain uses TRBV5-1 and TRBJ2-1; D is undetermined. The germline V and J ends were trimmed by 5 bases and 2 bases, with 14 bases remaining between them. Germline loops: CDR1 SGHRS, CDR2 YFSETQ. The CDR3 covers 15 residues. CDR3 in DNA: TGCGCCAGCAGGAGGACGGCAGATACCTACAATGAGCAGTTCTTC. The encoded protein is CASRRTADTYNEQFF.

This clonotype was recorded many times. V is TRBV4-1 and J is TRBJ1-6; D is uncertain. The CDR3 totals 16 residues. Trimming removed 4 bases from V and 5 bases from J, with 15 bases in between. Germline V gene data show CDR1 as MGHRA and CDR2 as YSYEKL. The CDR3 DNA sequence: TGCGCCAGCAGCCCCGAACCGGCCACGCATAATTCACCCCTCCACTTT. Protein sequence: CASSPEPATHNSPLHF.

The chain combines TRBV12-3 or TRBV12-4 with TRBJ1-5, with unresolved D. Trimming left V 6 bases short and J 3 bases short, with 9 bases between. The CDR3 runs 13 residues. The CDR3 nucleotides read TGTGCCAGCAGCTCCCGTATCAATCAGCCCCAGCATTTT. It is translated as CASSSRINQPQHF.

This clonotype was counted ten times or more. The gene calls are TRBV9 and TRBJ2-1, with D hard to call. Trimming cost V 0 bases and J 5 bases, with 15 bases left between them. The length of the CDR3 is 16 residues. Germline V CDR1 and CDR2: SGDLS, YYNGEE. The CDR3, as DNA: TGTGCCAGCAGCGTAGAAGGCAGATTATTCAACAATGAGCAGTTCTTC. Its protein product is CASSVEGRLFNNEQFF.

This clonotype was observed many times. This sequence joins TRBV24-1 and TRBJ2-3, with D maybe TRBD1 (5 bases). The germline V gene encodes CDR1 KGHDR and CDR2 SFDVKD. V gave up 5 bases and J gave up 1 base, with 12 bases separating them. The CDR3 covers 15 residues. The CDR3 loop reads CATSAQAIGTDTQYF. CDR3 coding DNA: TGTGCCACCAGTGCACAGGCGATCGGCACAGATACGCAGTATTTT.

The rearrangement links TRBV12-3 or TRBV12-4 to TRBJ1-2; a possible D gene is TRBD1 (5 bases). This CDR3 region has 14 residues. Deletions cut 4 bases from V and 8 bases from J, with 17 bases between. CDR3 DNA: TGTGCCAGCAGTTCCCGGGGGAGGGATAGCGGCTACACCTTC. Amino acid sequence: CASSSRGRDSGYTF.

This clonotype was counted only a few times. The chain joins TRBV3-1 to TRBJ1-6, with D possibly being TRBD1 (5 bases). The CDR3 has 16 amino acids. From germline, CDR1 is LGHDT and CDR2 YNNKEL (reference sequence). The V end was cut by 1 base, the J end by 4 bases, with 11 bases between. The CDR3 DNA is TGTGCCAGCAGCCAAGGAGGGGCCGGGTATAATTCACCCCTCCACTTT. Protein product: CASSQGGAGYNSPLHF.